Here is one T cell receptor beta chain with its context. The V gene's germline CDR1 is GTSNPN and CDR2 SVGIG (reference sequence). This CDR3 is 15 amino acids long. Trimming pared 4 bases from V and 0 bases from J, leaving 13 bases between. In the source study's methods: Counts of nucleated cells, estimated from reference gene primer amplification, were obtained. The assay was immunoSEQ multiplex PCR, and TCRdb's table has in-frame clones only and misses some. V, J and clone size were drawn from that table, and D and trimming were deduced from the DNA. Of approximately 170,000 clones listed, 75% to 90% are singletons. This specimen comes from a study of blood T cell repertoires in COVID-19. Study background: COVID-19 samples collected from the United States, Italy and Spain covered acute and convalescent phases. PBMCs, B-cell-depleted T cells, or T cells provided the cDNA or gDNA that made up the material.

The TCR comes from a man aged 30-40 years with acute or convalescent COVID-19. The chain uses TRBV30 and TRBJ1-5, with unresolved D. Sequenced: peripheral blood. The DNA for the CDR3 is TGTGCCTGGACCCACGCCCGGTATAGCAATCAGCCCCAGCATTTT. Residues: CAWTHARYSNQPQHF. Drawing the rest from reference TRBV30 and TRBJ1-5, the complete variable domain is SQTIHQWPATLVQPVGSPLSLECTVEGTSNPNLYWYRQAAGRGLQLLFYSVGIGQISSEVPQNLSASRPQDRQFILSSKKLLLSDSGFYLCAWTHARYSNQPQHFGDGTRLSIL.